The 5 T cell receptor beta chains given below trace back to one sample, sequenced in a study of T cells after yellow fever vaccination. Each CDR3 protein is one row after TCRdb ran MiXCR on the 5' RACE reads. The sample lists about 340,000 distinct CDR3 sequences; 3% to 4.5% were seen once. The sequenced sample was PBMCs, obtained 5 days after the yellow fever booster vaccination. The receptors derive from a man younger than 35 who received the YFV17D yellow fever vaccine.

The chain couples TRBV19 to TRBJ2-7; TRBD1 might be the D (6 bases). Germline CDR1 reads LNHDA; CDR2 reads SQIVND (reference sequence). The CDR3 totals 16 residues. V was cut by 1 base and J by 8 bases, with 21 bases left in between. CDR3 sequence reads: CASSIVPTGHLSKQYF. CDR3 DNA: TGTGCCAGTAGTATAGTACCAACGGGACACCTTAGTAAGCAGTACTTC.

Written as DNA, the CDR3 is TGTGCCAGCCGTTACAGGGGGCACGATGAAAAACTGTTTTTT. This translates into CASRYRGHDEKLFF. This chain links TRBV7-2 with TRBJ1-4, with 9 bases lining up with TRBD1. The CDR3 extends over 14 amino acids. From germline, CDR1 is SGHTA and CDR2 FQGNSA. After removal of 8 bases from V and 6 bases from J, the junction contained 7 bases not matched to a gene.

This clonotype was recorded a few times. V usage is TRBV12-3 or TRBV12-4 and J usage is TRBJ1-5; TRBD1 aligns across 8 bases. There are 14 residues in the CDR3. V dropped 9 bases and J dropped 6; count of bases not matched to a gene: 10. The CDR3 reads CASTETGVSQPQHF. The CDR3 DNA sequence: TGTGCCAGTACCGAGACAGGGGTCAGTCAGCCCCAGCATTTT.

This chain links TRBV10-1 with TRBJ2-7, with D hard to call. Germline assignment: CDR1 WNHNN and CDR2 SYGVQD (reference sequence). This CDR3 region has 12 residues. V lost 1 base and J lost 7, with 8 bases in between. The CDR3 spells CASSEFLWEQYF. CDR3 in DNA: TGCGCCAGCAGTGAGTTTCTCTGGGAGCAGTACTTC.

The J gene is TRBJ2-7, the V gene TRBV7-9; TRBD1 matches at 8 bases. This CDR3 is built from 12 residues. Germline V gives CDR1 SEHNR, CDR2 FQNEAQ (reference sequence). The V gene end was trimmed by 9 bases and the J gene end by 3 bases; junction bases not matched to a gene: 4. CDR3 in amino acids: CARIGQGYEQYV. The CDR3 DNA sequence: TGTGCCAGGATAGGACAGGGCTACGAGCAGTACGTC.